This T cell receptor (beta chain) is from a study of blood T cells in healthy people across ages. The second PCR ran about 6 to 11 cycles with a sample-barcoded 5' primer and J-beta primers. MiXCR was run by TCRdb on the 5' RACE reads, yielding one entry per CDR3 protein. The top ten clones hold 18% of a sample with 920,000 or so distinct CDR3 sequences, over 35% of them seen once. The germline CDR1 and CDR2 sequences are MNHEY and SVGAGI. This CDR3 has 14 amino acids. The receptor was isolated from a woman aged 55-75 years in good health. This chain joins TRBV6-5 and TRBJ2-4, with D possibly being TRBD2 (6 bases). Judging by the DNA end, TRBJ2-7 fits better; the J call may be wrong. Sequences were obtained from blood. This CDR3 reads CASSYAGMNYEQYF. Here the CDR3 DNA reads TGTGCCAGCAGTTACGCGGGAATGAACTACGAGCAGTACTTC.